Reported below is one TCR beta chain. Its antigen is unidentified. The CDR3 length is 17 residues. V shed 5 bases and J shed 1 base, with 18 bases lying between them. Looked up from germline, CDR1 is SGHVS and CDR2 is FNYEAQ. The sample originates from a study of a mutant IDH1 vaccine in newly diagnosed glioma. Background on the study: Patients got their first vaccination 4-6 weeks after radiotherapy alone, or with temozolomide cycles.

The protocol was immunoSEQ multiplex PCR, while the TCRdb copy is restricted to in-frame clones and leaves out a portion. The sample lists roughly 35,000 clones, over 70% seen once, with roughly 9.8% in the top ten. Time point denoted: week 47, end of study. The investigators gave 300 ug of mutant IDH1 20-mer peptide in each vaccine dose, together with topical imiquimod. General study results and limits: Alterations occurring in top peripheral T cell clonotypes seemed unrelated to pseudoprogression.

The sequence was collected from a man between 40 and 49 years old with glioma. The genes are TRBV7-6 and TRBJ2-1; D is possibly TRBD2 (6 bases). This sample comprised PBMCs, obtained from a glioma patient whose treatment included an IDH1 peptide vaccine. This CDR3 reads CASSRSNSGQSYNEQFF. The CDR3 coding sequence is TGTGCCAGCAGCCGATCCAATAGCGGCCAGTCCTACAATGAGCAGTTCTTC.